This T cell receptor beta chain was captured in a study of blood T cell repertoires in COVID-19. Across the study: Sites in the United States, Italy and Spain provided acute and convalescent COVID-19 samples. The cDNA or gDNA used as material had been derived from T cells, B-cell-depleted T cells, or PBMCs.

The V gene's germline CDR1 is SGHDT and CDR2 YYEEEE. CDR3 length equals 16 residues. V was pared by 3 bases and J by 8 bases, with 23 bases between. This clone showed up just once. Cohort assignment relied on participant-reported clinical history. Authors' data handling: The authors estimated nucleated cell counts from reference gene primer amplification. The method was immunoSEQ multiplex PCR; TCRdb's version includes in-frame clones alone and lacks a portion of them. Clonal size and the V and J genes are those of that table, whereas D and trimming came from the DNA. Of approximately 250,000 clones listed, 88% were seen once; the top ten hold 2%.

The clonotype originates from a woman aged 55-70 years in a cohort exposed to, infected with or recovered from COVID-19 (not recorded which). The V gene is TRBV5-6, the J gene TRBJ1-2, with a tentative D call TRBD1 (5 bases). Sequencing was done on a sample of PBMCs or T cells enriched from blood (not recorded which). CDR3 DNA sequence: TGTGCCAGCAGCTCATCTAGACAGTGGCTCGGGGGAGGCTACACCTTC. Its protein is CASSSSRQWLGGGYTF.